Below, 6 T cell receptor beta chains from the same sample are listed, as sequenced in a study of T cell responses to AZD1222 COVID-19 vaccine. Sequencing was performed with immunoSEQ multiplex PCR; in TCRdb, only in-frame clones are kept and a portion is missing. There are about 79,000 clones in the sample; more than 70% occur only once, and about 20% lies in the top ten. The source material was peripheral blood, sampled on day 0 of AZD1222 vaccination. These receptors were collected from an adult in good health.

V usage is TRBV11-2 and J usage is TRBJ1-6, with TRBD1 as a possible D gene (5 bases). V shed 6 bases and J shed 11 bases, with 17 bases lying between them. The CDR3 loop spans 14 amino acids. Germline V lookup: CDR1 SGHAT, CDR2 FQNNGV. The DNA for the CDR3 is TGTGCCAGCAGTACCACGGCAGGGCTGGCACCCCTCCACTTT. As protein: CASSTTAGLAPLHF.

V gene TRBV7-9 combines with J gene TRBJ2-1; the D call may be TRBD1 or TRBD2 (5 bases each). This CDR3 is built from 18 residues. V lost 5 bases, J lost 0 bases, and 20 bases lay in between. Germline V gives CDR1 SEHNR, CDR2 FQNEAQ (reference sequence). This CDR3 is CASSDLGVGRPSYNEQFF. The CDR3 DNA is TGTGCCAGCAGCGACCTGGGGGTCGGCCGCCCCTCCTACAATGAGCAGTTCTTC. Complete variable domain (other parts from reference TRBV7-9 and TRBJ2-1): DTGVSQNPRHKITKRGQNVTFRCDPISEHNRLYWYRQTLGQGPEFLTYFQNEAQLEKSRLLSDRFSAERPKGSFSTLEIQRTEQGDSAMYLCASSDLGVGRPSYNEQFFGPGTRLTVL.

The CDR3 DNA reads TGCGCCAGCAGCCAAGACCATAGGGGGTCCAGCTCCTATAATTCACCCCTCCACTTT. Translation gives CASSQDHRGSSSYNSPLHF. This rearrangement joins TRBV4-1 to TRBJ1-6; weak D call: TRBD1 (6 bases). V was trimmed by 0 bases and J by 0 bases, leaving 15 bases between them. CDR1 is MGHRA and CDR2 is YSYEKL in the germline V gene. The CDR3 loop spans 19 amino acids.

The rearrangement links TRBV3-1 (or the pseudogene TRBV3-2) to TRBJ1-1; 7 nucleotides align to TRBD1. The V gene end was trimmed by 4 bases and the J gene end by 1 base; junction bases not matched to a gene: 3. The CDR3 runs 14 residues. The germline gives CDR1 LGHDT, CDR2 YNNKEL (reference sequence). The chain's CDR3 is CASSRKGANTEAFF. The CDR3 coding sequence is TGTGCCAGCAGCCGCAAGGGGGCGAACACTGAAGCTTTCTTT.

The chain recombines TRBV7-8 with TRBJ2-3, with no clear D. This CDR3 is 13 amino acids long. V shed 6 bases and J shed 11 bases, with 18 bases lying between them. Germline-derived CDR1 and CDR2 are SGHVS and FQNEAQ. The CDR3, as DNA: TGTGCCAGCAGTCAGAGATCTAATCTATGGCAGTATTTT. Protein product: CASSQRSNLWQYF.

Written as DNA, the CDR3 is TGCGCCAGCAGCCAACCTTCGTTGGGACTAGCGACGGGTAATGAGCAGTTCTTC. Its translation is CASSQPSLGLATGNEQFF. This chain links TRBV4-1 with TRBJ2-1; TRBD2 aligns across 10 bases. CDR1 and CDR2 (germline): MGHRA, YSYEKL. V dropped 2 bases and J dropped 7; count of bases not matched to a gene: 14. This CDR3 comprises 18 residues.